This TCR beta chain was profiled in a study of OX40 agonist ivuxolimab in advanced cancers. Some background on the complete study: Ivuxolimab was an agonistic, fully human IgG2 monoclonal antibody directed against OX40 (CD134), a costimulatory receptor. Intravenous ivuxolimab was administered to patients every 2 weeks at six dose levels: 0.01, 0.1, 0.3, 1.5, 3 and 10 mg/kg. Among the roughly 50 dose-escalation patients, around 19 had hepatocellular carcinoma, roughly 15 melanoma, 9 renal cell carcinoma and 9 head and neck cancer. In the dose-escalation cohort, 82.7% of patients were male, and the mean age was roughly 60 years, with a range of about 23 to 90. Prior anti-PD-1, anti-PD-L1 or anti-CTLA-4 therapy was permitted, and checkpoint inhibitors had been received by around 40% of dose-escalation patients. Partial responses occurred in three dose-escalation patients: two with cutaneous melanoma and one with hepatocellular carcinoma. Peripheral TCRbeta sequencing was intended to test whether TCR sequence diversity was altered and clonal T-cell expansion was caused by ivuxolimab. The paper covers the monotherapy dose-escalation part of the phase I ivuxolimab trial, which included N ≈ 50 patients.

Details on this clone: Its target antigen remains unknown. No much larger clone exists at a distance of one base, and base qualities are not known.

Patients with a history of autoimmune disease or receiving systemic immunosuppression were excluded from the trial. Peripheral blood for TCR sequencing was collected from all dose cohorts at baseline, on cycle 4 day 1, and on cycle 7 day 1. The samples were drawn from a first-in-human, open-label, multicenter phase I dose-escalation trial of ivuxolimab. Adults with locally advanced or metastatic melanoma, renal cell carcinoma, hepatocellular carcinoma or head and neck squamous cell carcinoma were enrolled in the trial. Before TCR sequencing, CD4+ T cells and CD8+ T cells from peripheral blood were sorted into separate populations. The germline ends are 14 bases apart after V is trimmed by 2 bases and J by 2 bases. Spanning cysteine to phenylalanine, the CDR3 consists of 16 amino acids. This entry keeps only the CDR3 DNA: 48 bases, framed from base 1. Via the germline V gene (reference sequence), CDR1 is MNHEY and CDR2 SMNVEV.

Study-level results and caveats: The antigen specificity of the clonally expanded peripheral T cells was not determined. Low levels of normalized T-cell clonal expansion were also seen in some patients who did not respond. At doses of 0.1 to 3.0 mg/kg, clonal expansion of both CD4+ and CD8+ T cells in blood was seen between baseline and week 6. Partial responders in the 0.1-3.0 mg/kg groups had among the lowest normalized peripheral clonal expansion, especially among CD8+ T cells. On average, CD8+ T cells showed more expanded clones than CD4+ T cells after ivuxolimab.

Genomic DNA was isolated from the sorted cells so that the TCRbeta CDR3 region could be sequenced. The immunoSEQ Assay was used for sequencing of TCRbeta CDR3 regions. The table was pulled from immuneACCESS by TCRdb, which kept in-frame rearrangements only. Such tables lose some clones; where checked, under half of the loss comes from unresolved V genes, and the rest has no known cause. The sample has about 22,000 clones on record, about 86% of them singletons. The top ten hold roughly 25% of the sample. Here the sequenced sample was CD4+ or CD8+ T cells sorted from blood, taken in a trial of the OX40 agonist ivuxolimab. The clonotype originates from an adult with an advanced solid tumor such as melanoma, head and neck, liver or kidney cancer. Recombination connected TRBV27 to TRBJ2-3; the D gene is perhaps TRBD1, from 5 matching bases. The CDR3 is CASSLVARVFTDTQYF. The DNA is TGTGCCAGCAGTTTAGTTGCCAGGGTCTTCACAGATACGCAGTATTTT.